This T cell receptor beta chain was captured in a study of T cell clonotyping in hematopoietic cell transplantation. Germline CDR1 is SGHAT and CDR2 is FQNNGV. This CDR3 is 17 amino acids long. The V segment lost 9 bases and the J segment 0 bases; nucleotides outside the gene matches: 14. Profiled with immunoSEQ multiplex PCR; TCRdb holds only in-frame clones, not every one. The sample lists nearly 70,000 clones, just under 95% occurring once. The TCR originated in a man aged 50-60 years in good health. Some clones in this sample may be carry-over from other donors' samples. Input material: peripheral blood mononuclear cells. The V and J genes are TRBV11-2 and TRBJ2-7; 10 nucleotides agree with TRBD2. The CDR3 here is CASNWASGGLSSYEQYF. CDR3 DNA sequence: TGTGCCAGTAATTGGGCTAGCGGGGGCCTCAGCTCCTACGAGCAGTACTTC.